A selection of T cell receptor beta chains follows, all from one sample in a study of blood T cell repertoires in COVID-19. TCRdb's copy holds only in-frame clones and misses some; the assay was immunoSEQ multiplex PCR. The sample holds about 260,000 clones, about 87% seen once. Input material: PBMCs or T cells enriched from blood (not recorded which). These receptors all stem from a woman aged 40 to 50 with acute COVID-19. CDR3s include the opening cysteine and the closing phenylalanine or tryptophan. The D gene is left open where the match is weak. For some rows the clone size is stated as once, few or many, or as a class when expanded; others skip it.

CDR3 length,J gene,clone size,V gene,D gene,CDR3 protein,CDR3 DNA
16,TRBJ2-5,.,TRBV5-1,TRBD2,CASSVRTSGFQETQYF,TGCGCCAGCAGCGTCCGGACTAGCGGGTTCCAAGAGACCCAGTACTTC
13,TRBJ1-1,.,TRBV30,.,CAWSVDNVGEAFF,TGTGCCTGGAGTGTTGACAATGTGGGCGAAGCTTTCTTT
14,TRBJ1-2,once,TRBV15,TRBD1,CATSARQGTYGYTF,TGTGCCACCAGCGCGAGACAGGGTACCTATGGCTACACCTTC
15,TRBJ2-1,.,TRBV19,.,CASSISFNPYNEQFF,TGTGCCAGTAGTATAAGCTTTAACCCCTACAATGAGCAGTTCTTC
13,TRBJ2-7,.,TRBV10-3,TRBD2,CAIRLAATYEQYF,TGTGCCATCAGGCTAGCGGCCACCTACGAGCAGTACTTC
13,TRBJ2-7,.,TRBV18,.,CASSPGGGDEQYF,TGTGCCAGCTCACCGGGGGGTGGCGACGAGCAGTACTTC
16,TRBJ1-6,.,TRBV18,.,CASSPLRTAYNSPLHF,TGTGCCAGCTCACCTCTCCGGACAGCTTATAATTCACCCCTCCACTTT
12,TRBJ2-1,.,TRBV7-9,.,CASTFLTNEQFF,TGTGCCAGCACCTTTCTAACCAATGAGCAGTTCTTC
12,TRBJ1-2,.,TRBV28,TRBD1,CASSSGGYGYTF,TGTGCCAGCAGTTCAGGGGGTTATGGCTACACCTTC
13,TRBJ2-5,.,TRBV30,.,CAWRQGVGETQYF,TGTGCCTGGAGACAAGGGGTTGGCGAGACCCAGTACTTC
14,TRBJ1-2,.,TRBV5-1,TRBD1,CASSARQGAYGYTF,TGCGCCAGCAGTGCTCGACAGGGGGCATATGGCTACACCTTC
16,TRBJ2-2,.,TRBV5-4,.,CASSLASGANTGELFF,TGTGCCAGCAGCTTGGCCTCGGGAGCGAACACCGGGGAGCTGTTTTTT
14,TRBJ2-5,.,TRBV4-3,TRBD2,CASSRVAGGETQYF,TGCGCCAGCAGCCGAGTAGCGGGAGGAGAGACCCAGTACTTC
14,TRBJ2-2,few,TRBV9,.,CASSAGQNTGELFF,TGTGCCAGCAGCGCGGGACAGAACACCGGGGAGCTGTTTTTT
14,TRBJ1-1,.,TRBV5-4,TRBD1,CASSWGQGATEAFF,TGTGCCAGCAGTTGGGGACAGGGGGCCACTGAAGCTTTCTTT
14,TRBJ1-3,.,TRBV21-1,.,CASRVLSSGNTIYF,TGTGCCAGCAGAGTTCTGAGTTCTGGAAACACCATATATTTT
15,TRBJ1-3,.,TRBV5-5,.,CASSPLRRSGNTIYF,TGTGCCAGCAGCCCGCTTAGGAGGTCTGGAAACACCATATATTTT